These 30 T cell receptor beta chains originate from one sample sequenced in a study. Via MiXCR, TCRdb re-called the 5' RACE reads, giving one row per CDR3 protein. The table includes about 23,000 distinct CDR3 sequences, around 30% detected once. The sequencing input was tumor-infiltrating naive CD4+ T cells sorted from the breast tumor. The subset: naive CD4+ T cells, CD4+CD45RA+CD25-. Receptor source: a female donor with breast cancer.

The chain joins TRBV2 to TRBJ1-6; D remains ambiguous. The CDR3 is 14 residues long. The V end was cut by 6 bases, the J end by 0 bases, with 6 bases between. Germline V CDR1 and CDR2: SNHLY, FYNNEI. In DNA, the CDR3 is TGTGCCAGCAGGGGAGACTCCTATAATTCACCCCTCCACTTT. Its translation is CASRGDSYNSPLHF.

This clonotype was seen many times. J is TRBJ2-1 and V is TRBV9; D tentatively reads TRBD1 or TRBD2 (6 bases each). This CDR3 contains 18 residues. The V end lost 0 bases, the J end lost 0 bases, and 16 bases lay between the germline ends. In germline, CDR1 is SGDLS, CDR2 YYNGEE. The CDR3 sequence: CASSVAPPRGGSYNEQFF. As DNA, the CDR3 is TGTGCCAGCAGCGTAGCCCCCCCCAGGGGAGGCTCCTACAATGAGCAGTTCTTC.

This clonotype was counted many times. This chain joins TRBV4-1 and TRBJ2-6, with 7 nucleotides matching TRBD2. The CDR3 totals 18 residues. Per the germline V gene, CDR1 is MGHRA and CDR2 is YSYEKL. Unmatched junction bases numbered 8, after V lost 0 bases and J lost 3 bases. The CDR3 loop is CASSQDGRGSFGANVLTF. Written as DNA, the CDR3 is TGCGCCAGCAGCCAAGATGGGCGGGGGTCGTTTGGGGCCAACGTCCTGACTTTC.

This clonotype was found many times. The chain has TRBV2 and TRBJ2-2, with D hard to call. Looked up from germline, CDR1 is SNHLY and CDR2 is FYNNEI. V was clipped by 6 bases and J by 6 bases, with 17 bases between them. The length of the CDR3 is 15 residues. The CDR3 reads CASSIRSSTAGELFF. The CDR3 DNA reads as TGTGCCAGCAGCATCAGGTCAAGTACGGCCGGGGAGCTGTTTTTT.

This chain uses TRBV20-1 with TRBJ2-7; D remains ambiguous. V was trimmed by 6 bases and J by 3 bases, leaving 15 bases between them. Germline values: CDR1 DFQATT, CDR2 SNEGSKA (reference sequence). The CDR3 consists of 13 residues. In DNA, the CDR3 is TGCAGTGCCGAGGAAACGGAGATCTACGAGCAGTACTTC. It encodes CSAEETEIYEQYF.

This clonotype was recorded at least ten times. The rearrangement joins TRBV25-1 to TRBJ1-1; D is uncertain. The CDR3 totals 16 residues. The V gene lost 3 bases and the J gene lost 5 bases, with 19 bases spanning the gap. Germline assignment: CDR1 MGHDK and CDR2 SYGVNS. CDR3 sequence (DNA): TGTGCCAGCAGTGACGCGCAGGACGTTGGACGTACTGAAGCTTTCTTT. Protein sequence: CASSDAQDVGRTEAFF.

This clonotype was counted at least ten times. V usage is TRBV6-5 and J usage is TRBJ1-5; D is undetermined. The CDR3 contains 14 residues. V was pared by 6 bases and J by 3 bases, with 12 bases between. The germline gives CDR1 MNHEY, CDR2 SVGAGI. CDR3 residues: CASSKDGNNQPQHF. The CDR3 region has the DNA TGTGCCAGCAGCAAGGACGGAAACAATCAGCCCCAGCATTTT.

This chain joins TRBV20-1 and TRBJ2-3; TRBD2 might be the D (6 bases). This CDR3 has 13 amino acids. The germline V gene has CDR1 DFQATT and CDR2 SNEGSKA (reference sequence). The CDR3 loop is CSTSGGGADTQYF. For the CDR3, the DNA is TGCAGCACCAGCGGAGGAGGGGCAGATACGCAGTATTTT.

Note on this clonotype: Germline and junction disagree at one end, which may indicate a read error. The chain couples TRBV29-1 to TRBJ2-7; D ambiguous. CDR1 is SQVTM and CDR2 is ANQGSEA in the germline V gene. The CDR3 spans 13 residues. This chain's CDR3 is CGVEGGPPGEQYF. The CDR3 DNA sequence: TGCGGCGTTGAAGGCGGCCCCCCGGGCGAGCAGTACTTC.

This chain joins TRBV11-2 and TRBJ2-7; TRBD1 might be the D (6 bases). V dropped 4 bases and J dropped 3 bases, with 10 bases sitting between them. The CDR3 spans 13 residues. The germline gives CDR1 SGHAT, CDR2 FQNNGV. This chain's CDR3 is CASSYGQYYEQYF. CDR3 DNA sequence: TGTGCCAGCAGCTATGGACAGTACTACGAGCAGTACTTC. Together with reference TRBV11-2 and TRBJ2-7, the CDR3 gives the full variable domain: EAGVAQSPRYKIIEKRQSVAFWCNPISGHATLYWYQQILGQGPKLLIQFQNNGVVDDSQLPKDRFSAERLKGVDSTLKIQPAKLEDSAVYLCASSYGQYYEQYFGPGTRLTVT.

This clonotype was seen a handful of times. CDR3 amino acids: CASSGFRDGKPQHF. The CDR3 coding sequence is TGTGCCAGCAGTGGTTTCAGGGATGGTAAGCCCCAGCATTTT. The chain uses TRBV6-1 and TRBJ1-5; TRBD1 is a possible D gene (5 bases). Germline assignment: CDR1 MNHNS and CDR2 SASEGT. V was trimmed by 4 bases and J by 8 bases, leaving 15 bases between them. The CDR3 has 14 amino acids.

The chain is built from TRBV6-1 and TRBJ1-1; D call uncertain. The CDR3 has 13 amino acids. Trimming cost V 7 bases and J 1 base, with 10 bases left between them. Germline assignment: CDR1 MNHNS and CDR2 SASEGT. The CDR3 DNA is TGTGCCAGCATCGAGTGGGGGAACACTGAAGCTTTCTTT. Its protein is CASIEWGNTEAFF.

This chain uses TRBV7-2 with TRBJ1-2; D may be TRBD1 (6 bases). Germline CDR1 SGHTA, CDR2 FQGNSA. CDR3 length equals 17 residues. Trimming pared 3 bases from V and 4 bases from J, leaving 21 bases between. The CDR3 region is CASSFFIGGAVFYGYTF. The CDR3, as DNA: TGTGCCAGCAGCTTCTTCATTGGGGGGGCAGTATTCTATGGCTACACCTTC. Variable domain in full (rest from reference TRBV7-2 and TRBJ1-2): GAGVSQSPSNKVTEKGKDVELRCDPISGHTALYWYRQSLGQGLEFLIYFQGNSAPDKSGLPSDRFSAERTGGSVSTLTIQRTQQEDSAVYLCASSFFIGGAVFYGYTFGSGTRLTVV.

As concerns this clonotype: Possible read error: a much larger clone is one base away. The V gene is TRBV20-1, the J gene TRBJ1-1; unclear D gene. Trimming stripped 6 bases from V and 1 base from J, with 9 bases between. Germline-derived CDR1 and CDR2 are DFQATT and SNEGSKA (reference sequence). This CDR3 is built from 12 residues. CDR3 coding DNA: TGCAGTGCCGAAATGGGGAACACTGAAGCTTTCTTT. Protein sequence: CSAEMGNTEAFF.

The rearrangement links TRBV3-1 to TRBJ2-1, with 8 nucleotides matching TRBD2. The CDR3 sequence is 15 residues long. Germline CDR1 reads LGHDT; CDR2 reads YNNKEL (reference sequence). With 1 base clipped from V and 7 bases from J, the junction kept 6 bases outside the gene matches. CDR3 DNA sequence: TGTGCCAGCAGCCAAGGAAGCGGGAGTCGGAATGAGCAGTTCTTC. This sequence encodes CASSQGSGSRNEQFF.

Many counts were recorded for this clonotype. The rearrangement uses TRBV5-1 and TRBJ2-5, with TRBD2 matching over 7 bases. Germline V CDR1 and CDR2: SGHRS, YFSETQ. V lost 0 bases to trimming and J lost 3 bases; unmatched junction nucleotides: 2. The CDR3 spans 14 residues. In DNA, the CDR3 is TGCGCCAGCAGCTTGGTTGCGGGAGAAGAGACCCAGTACTTC. It codes for CASSLVAGEETQYF. Drawing the rest from reference TRBV5-1 and TRBJ2-5, the complete variable domain is KAGVTQTPRYLIKTRGQQVTLSCSPISGHRSVSWYQQTPGQGLQFLFEYFSETQRNKGNFPGRFSGRQFSNSRSEMNVSTLELGDSALYLCASSLVAGEETQYFGPGTRLLVL.

The CDR3 reads CASSTGTGVNSPLHF. The CDR3 nucleotides read TGCGCCAGCAGCACTGGGACAGGGGTTAATTCACCCCTCCACTTT. The chain uses TRBV5-1 and TRBJ1-6; 10 bases align to TRBD1. The CDR3 totals 15 residues. The junction had 4 bases not matched to a gene; V was cut back by 4 bases and J by 6 bases. Germline lookup yields CDR1 SGHRS and CDR2 YFSETQ.

The CDR3 reads CASGNTYNEKLFF. The CDR3 bases are TGTGCCAGCGGGAACACCTATAATGAAAAACTGTTTTTT. J is TRBJ1-4 and V is TRBV6-6, with no clear D. Trimming took off 8 bases at V and 4 bases at J, with 11 bases between the two ends. The CDR3 loop spans 13 amino acids. Germline CDR1 reads MNHNY; CDR2 reads SVGAGI (reference sequence).

This clonotype occurred many times. The rearrangement links TRBV6-5 to TRBJ1-2, with D possibly being TRBD1 (6 bases). V was shortened by 8 bases and J by 4 bases, with 23 bases between the two germline ends. This CDR3 comprises 16 residues. Germline assignment: CDR1 MNHEY and CDR2 SVGAGI. CDR3 amino acids: CASGRIRDRPTYGYTF. As DNA, the CDR3 is TGTGCCAGCGGGAGGATCCGCGACAGGCCCACCTATGGCTACACCTTC.

Ten or more counts support this clonotype. V usage is TRBV20-1 and J usage is TRBJ2-1; D gene uncertain. The CDR3 spans 14 residues. Germline CDR1 reads DFQATT; CDR2 reads SNEGSKA (reference sequence). Trimming shortened V by 6 bases and J by 0 bases, and 12 bases separated the two germline ends. CDR3 coding DNA: TGCAGTGCATCCGACCCGTACTCCTACAATGAGCAGTTCTTC. It encodes CSASDPYSYNEQFF.

In this sample, this clonotype turned up many times. The chain employs TRBV4-2 and TRBJ2-3; weak D call: TRBD2 (5 bases). The germline gives CDR1 LGHNA, CDR2 YNFKEQ. The V gene lost 1 base and the J gene lost 4 bases, with 9 bases spanning the gap. CDR3 size: 14 residues. CDR3 region: CASSQAGSADTQYF. The CDR3 DNA reads TGTGCCAGCAGCCAAGCGGGGAGTGCAGATACGCAGTATTTT.

There are a few counts of this clonotype. The CDR3, as DNA: TGTGCCAGCAGCCCTGGGACAGGGGGTGCCTACGAGCAGTACTTC. Translated: CASSPGTGGAYEQYF. V is TRBV9 and J is TRBJ2-7, with 11 positions matching TRBD1. V lost 4 bases, J lost 2 bases, and 5 bases stayed unmatched. Germline lookup yields CDR1 SGDLS and CDR2 YYNGEE. The CDR3 has 15 residues.

V usage is TRBV7-2 and J usage is TRBJ2-6; the D gene is possibly TRBD2 (6 bases). The germline CDR1 and CDR2 sequences are SGHTA and FQGNSA. V shed 5 bases and J shed 3 bases, with 20 bases lying between them. The CDR3 sequence is 18 residues long. CDR3 sequence: CASSREQREVLGANVLTF. For the CDR3, the DNA is TGTGCCAGCAGCCGGGAGCAAAGGGAGGTCCTTGGGGCCAACGTCCTGACTTTC.

The V gene is TRBV5-1, the J gene TRBJ2-2, with D perhaps TRBD2 (6 bases). The V end lost 3 bases, the J end lost 1 base, and 19 bases lay between the germline ends. Germline values: CDR1 SGHRS, CDR2 YFSETQ. The CDR3 loop spans 18 amino acids. CDR3 region: CASSWGRASERNTGELFF. CDR3 DNA: TGCGCCAGCAGCTGGGGCCGGGCTAGCGAGAGGAACACCGGGGAGCTGTTTTTT.

The chain recombines TRBV5-1 with TRBJ2-7; D may correspond to TRBD1 or TRBD2 (5 bases each). V lost 0 bases and J lost 2, with 9 bases in between. Germline V gene lookup returns CDR1 SGHRS and CDR2 YFSETQ. This CDR3 is 14 amino acids long. The CDR3 loop reads CASSLDGDPYEQYF. For the CDR3, the DNA is TGCGCCAGCAGCTTGGACGGGGACCCCTACGAGCAGTACTTC. Looking up the rest from reference TRBV5-1 and TRBJ2-7 gives the full variable domain: KAGVTQTPRYLIKTRGQQVTLSCSPISGHRSVSWYQQTPGQGLQFLFEYFSETQRNKGNFPGRFSGRQFSNSRSEMNVSTLELGDSALYLCASSLDGDPYEQYFGPGTRLTVT.

The gene calls are TRBV5-1 and TRBJ1-1; a possible D gene is TRBD1 (5 bases). Germline loops: CDR1 SGHRS, CDR2 YFSETQ. The CDR3 totals 17 residues. V was shortened by 1 base and J by 1 base, with 17 bases between the two germline ends. CDR3 sequence: CASSLMPSRATNTEAFF. The CDR3 coding sequence is TGCGCCAGCAGCTTGATGCCCTCCAGGGCTACGAACACTGAAGCTTTCTTT. The entire variable domain, with the rest obtained from reference TRBV5-1 and TRBJ1-1, is as follows: KAGVTQTPRYLIKTRGQQVTLSCSPISGHRSVSWYQQTPGQGLQFLFEYFSETQRNKGNFPGRFSGRQFSNSRSEMNVSTLELGDSALYLCASSLMPSRATNTEAFFGQGTRLTVV.

This clonotype was detected ten times or more. This sequence joins TRBV11-2 and TRBJ2-1; the match to TRBD2 covers 8 bases. The CDR3 has 14 amino acids. The germline V gene encodes CDR1 SGHAT and CDR2 FQNNGV. The V gene end was trimmed by 5 bases and the J gene end by 3 bases; junction bases not matched to a gene: 3. The CDR3 DNA reads as TGTGCCAGCAGCCCGGGGGGGGGCTACAATGAGCAGTTCTTC. Residues: CASSPGGGYNEQFF. Full variable domain (rest looked up from reference TRBV11-2 and TRBJ2-1): EAGVAQSPRYKIIEKRQSVAFWCNPISGHATLYWYQQILGQGPKLLIQFQNNGVVDDSQLPKDRFSAERLKGVDSTLKIQPAKLEDSAVYLCASSPGGGYNEQFFGPGTRLTVL.

This clonotype was seen at least ten times. The chain is built from TRBV13 and TRBJ1-1; D ambiguous. The CDR3 loop spans 16 amino acids. The germline gives CDR1 PRHDT, CDR2 FYEKMQ (reference sequence). V lost 5 bases to trimming and J lost 5 bases, with 21 bases between them. This chain's CDR3 is CASSPITKGRFTEAFF. The CDR3 DNA reads as TGTGCCAGCAGCCCTATCACTAAGGGCCGGTTTACTGAAGCTTTCTTT.

This clonotype was seen ten or more times. This chain connects TRBV2 to TRBJ2-7; TRBD2 matches 8 bases. CDR1 and CDR2 from the germline V gene are SNHLY and FYNNEI. The CDR3 is 13 residues long. Trimming cost V 8 bases and J 2 bases; bases outside gene matches: 5. CDR3 region: CASESGGTYEQYF. Written as DNA, the CDR3 is TGTGCCAGCGAAAGCGGGGGAACCTACGAGCAGTACTTC.

In its sample, this clonotype was seen many times. This rearrangement joins TRBV7-3 to TRBJ2-1; D unresolved. Germline V lookup: CDR1 SGHTA, CDR2 FQGTGA. V was trimmed by 2 bases and J by 0 bases, leaving 8 bases between them. The CDR3 loop spans 15 amino acids. The CDR3 loop reads CASSLPSSSYNEQFF. DNA for the CDR3: TGTGCCAGCAGCTTACCGTCTAGCTCCTACAATGAGCAGTTCTTC. The complete variable domain, with remaining parts taken from reference TRBV7-3 and TRBJ2-1, reads GAGVSQTPSNKVTEKGKYVELRCDPISGHTALYWYRQSLGQGPEFLIYFQGTGAADDSGLPNDRFFAVRPEGSVSTLKIQRTERGDSAVYLCASSLPSSSYNEQFFGPGTRLTVL.